This entry describes one TCR beta chain. Using immunoSEQ multiplex PCR, the repertoire was profiled, and TCRdb retains in-frame clones only, with some absent. This sample has about 89,000 clones; about 87% occur once, and the top ten carry around 0.47%. This specimen belongs to a study of blood T cell repertoires in COVID-19. CDR1 and CDR2 from the germline V gene are ENHRY and SYGVKD. The germline V and J ends were trimmed by 4 bases and 3 bases, with 10 bases remaining between them. The CDR3 consists of 14 residues. Sequenced input: peripheral blood. The sequence was collected from a man aged 60 to 75 with acute or convalescent COVID-19. The chain is built from TRBV10-3 and TRBJ1-5; possible D gene TRBD1, 5 bases. CDR3 in amino acids: CAISAWGNNQPQHF. As DNA, the CDR3 is TGTGCCATCAGTGCCTGGGGCAACAATCAGCCCCAGCATTTT.